The rows below give T cell receptor beta chains drawn from one sample of a study of blood T cell repertoires in COVID-19. Sequencing was performed with immunoSEQ multiplex PCR; in TCRdb, only in-frame clones are kept and a portion is missing. The top ten hold around 8.5% of the sample, which has roughly 110,000 clones, about four fifths seen once. The sequenced material came from peripheral blood. The receptors shown here come from a woman in her forties with acute or convalescent COVID-19. CDR3s include the opening cysteine and the closing phenylalanine or tryptophan. The order of the fields is J gene, D gene, V gene, clone size, CDR3 protein, CDR3 DNA. D genes are given only for firm matches. Size is stated for part of the rows, as once, few or many counts, or as a class when the clone is expanded.

TRBJ1-3 | - | TRBV30 | few | CAWAGQAGNTIYF | TGTGCCTGGGCGGGGCAGGCTGGAAACACCATATATTTT
TRBJ1-6 | - | TRBV2 | - | CASSPRKRSSYNSPLHF | TGTGCCAGCAGTCCAAGGAAGAGGAGCTCCTATAATTCACCCCTCCACTTT
TRBJ1-5 | - | TRBV7-2 | - | CASSPMPQNQPQHF | TGTGCCAGCAGCCCCATGCCCCAGAATCAGCCCCAGCATTTT
TRBJ2-1 | TRBD2 | TRBV5-1 | - | CASSRYGGGANEQFF | TGCGCCAGCAGCAGATATGGCGGGGGAGCGAATGAGCAGTTCTTC
TRBJ2-2 | - | TRBV14 | - | CASSPFFGELFF | TGTGCCAGCAGCCCTTTTTTCGGGGAGCTGTTTTTT
TRBJ1-3 | - | TRBV5-6 | - | CASSLVGTTGNTIYF | TGTGCCAGCAGCTTGGTTGGGACAACTGGAAACACCATATATTTT
TRBJ1-5 | - | TRBV7-2 | - | CASSSDRNQPQHF | TGTGCCAGCAGCTCCGACAGGAATCAGCCCCAGCATTTT
TRBJ1-3 | - | TRBV12-3/TRBV12-4 | - | CASSLGGGNTIYF | TGTGCCAGCAGTCTCGGGGGTGGAAACACCATATATTTT
TRBJ2-7 | TRBD1 | TRBV5-1 | - | CASSSTGTGTSSYEQYF | TGCGCCAGCAGTTCTACCGGGACAGGGACGAGCTCCTACGAGCAGTACTTC
TRBJ1-4 | - | TRBV10-2 | once | CASSEAWTGDEKLFF | TGCGCCAGCAGTGAGGCCTGGACCGGGGATGAAAAACTGTTTTTT
TRBJ1-2 | TRBD1 | TRBV4-2 | - | CASSQAQGQGSYGYTF | TGTGCCAGCAGCCAAGCCCAGGGACAGGGCAGCTATGGCTACACCTTC
TRBJ1-5 | TRBD1 | TRBV2 | - | CASSEGQGANQPQHF | TGTGCCAGCAGTGAAGGGCAGGGGGCCAATCAGCCCCAGCATTTT
TRBJ2-7 | - | TRBV20-1 | - | CSASIEHYEQYF | TGCAGTGCTAGTATCGAACACTACGAGCAGTACTTC
TRBJ1-5 | - | TRBV4-1 | - | CASSQEGGSNQPQHF | TGCGCCAGCAGCCAAGAGGGAGGGAGCAATCAGCCCCAGCATTTT
TRBJ1-1 | TRBD1 | TRBV5-4 | - | CASSPTGGGKTEAFF | TGTGCCAGCAGCCCAACAGGAGGGGGCAAGACTGAAGCTTTCTTT
TRBJ2-2 | TRBD2 | TRBV7-6 | - | CASSLPRGKGTNTGELFF | TGTGCCAGCAGCTTACCGCGGGGGAAGGGAACGAACACCGGGGAGCTGTTTTTT
TRBJ1-5 | - | TRBV6-5 | once | CASSSSGFRQPQHF | TGTGCCAGCAGTTCTTCAGGGTTTCGCCAGCCCCAGCATTTT
TRBJ1-1 | - | TRBV9 | - | CASSPPIGRGTEAFF | TGTGCCAGCAGCCCCCCTATCGGCAGGGGCACTGAAGCTTTCTTT
TRBJ1-5 | TRBD1 | TRBV7-2 | - | CASSGQGWSNQPQHF | TGTGCCAGCAGCGGACAGGGGTGGAGCAATCAGCCCCAGCATTTT
TRBJ2-3 | - | TRBV5-1 | - | CASSHFGPDSDTQYF | TGCGCCAGCAGCCACTTTGGGCCTGATTCTGATACGCAGTATTTT
TRBJ1-2 | TRBD1 | TRBV7-2 | once | CASSLGQGFGYTF | TGTGCCAGCAGCTTGGGACAGGGTTTTGGCTACACCTTC
TRBJ2-1 | TRBD1 | TRBV24-1 | - | CATSGAGGSIGNEQFF | TGTGCCACCAGTGGAGCAGGGGGTTCGATCGGGAATGAGCAGTTCTTC
TRBJ2-1 | TRBD2 | TRBV5-1 | - | CASSLLAGEYNEQFF | TGCGCCAGCAGCCTACTAGCGGGGGAATACAATGAGCAGTTCTTC
TRBJ2-7 | - | TRBV13 | once | CASSSGHFYEQYF | TGTGCCAGCAGCTCCGGACACTTCTACGAGCAGTACTTC
TRBJ1-6 | TRBD1 | TRBV5-1 | once | CASSTQGARSYNSPLHF | TGCGCCAGCAGCACACAGGGGGCACGGTCCTATAATTCACCCCTCCACTTT
TRBJ1-5 | TRBD1 | TRBV3-1/TRBV3-2 | - | CAARAGTGGNNQPQHF | TGTGCCGCCAGAGCCGGGACAGGGGGGAACAATCAGCCCCAGCATTTT
TRBJ1-6 | - | TRBV7-9 | - | CASSPSGSPLHF | TGTGCCAGCAGCCCCTCGGGTTCACCCCTCCACTTT
TRBJ1-2 | - | TRBV3-1/TRBV3-2 | - | CASSQDRGAGYGYTF | TGTGCCAGCAGCCAAGATCGGGGGGCTGGCTATGGCTACACCTTC
TRBJ1-1 | TRBD1 | TRBV11-2 | - | CASSRTTGKNTEAFF | TGTGCCAGCAGCCGGACGACAGGGAAGAACACTGAAGCTTTCTTT
TRBJ2-1 | TRBD2 | TRBV5-8 | - | CASSLSGGNEQFF | TGTGCCAGCAGCTTGTCGGGGGGCAATGAGCAGTTCTTC
TRBJ1-2 | - | TRBV6-5 | - | CASSPGRRYGYTF | TGTGCCAGCAGCCCGGGGAGACGCTATGGCTACACCTTC
TRBJ1-2 | - | TRBV6-5 | - | CASRGSDSTYGYTF | TGTGCCAGCAGAGGATCGGATAGCACCTATGGCTACACCTTC
TRBJ1-2 | - | TRBV5-4 | once | CASSFHQGGGYTF | TGTGCCAGCAGCTTTCACCAGGGCGGTGGCTACACCTTC
TRBJ1-2 | TRBD1 | TRBV2 | few | CASVPAGQGPYGYTF | TGTGCCAGCGTACCCGCGGGACAGGGCCCCTATGGCTACACCTTC
TRBJ2-3 | - | TRBV18 | - | CASSPKLVGKDTQYF | TGTGCCAGCTCACCAAAACTAGTCGGGAAAGATACGCAGTATTTT
TRBJ1-2 | - | TRBV6-2/TRBV6-3 | - | CASSYGVRGRNYGYTF | TGTGCCAGCAGTTACGGGGTCAGGGGACGTAACTATGGCTACACCTTC
TRBJ1-6 | - | TRBV5-1 | - | CASSLEGSYNSPLHF | TGCGCCAGCAGCTTGGAGGGGTCCTATAATTCACCCCTCCACTTT
TRBJ2-4 | - | TRBV11-2 | - | CASSPRGAKNIQYF | TGTGCCAGCAGCCCGAGGGGGGCCAAAAACATTCAGTACTTC
TRBJ1-5 | - | TRBV6-5 | - | CAGGEAGIQPQHF | TGTGCCGGGGGGGAGGCAGGGATACAGCCCCAGCATTTT
TRBJ2-4 | TRBD1 | TRBV19 | - | CASRDRGGKNIQYF | TGTGCCAGTAGGGACAGGGGGGGTAAAAACATTCAGTACTTC
TRBJ2-7 | - | TRBV4-1 | - | CASSQDVATSAYEQYF | TGCGCCAGCAGCCAAGATGTAGCAACCAGTGCCTACGAGCAGTACTTC
TRBJ2-4 | TRBD1 | TRBV10-2 | - | CASSDWDRKNIQYF | TGCGCCAGCAGTGACTGGGACAGAAAAAACATTCAGTACTTC
TRBJ1-3 | TRBD1 | TRBV6-4 | once | CASSDPGQGSSGNTIYF | TGTGCCAGCAGTGACCCGGGACAGGGAAGCTCTGGAAACACCATATATTTT
TRBJ2-7 | - | TRBV7-2 | - | CASSLPSYEQYF | TGTGCCAGCAGCCTCCCCTCCTACGAGCAGTACTTC
TRBJ2-1 | - | TRBV19 | - | CASSIDQGSNEQFF | TGTGCCAGTAGTATAGATCAGGGGAGCAATGAGCAGTTCTTC